A single sample gave rise to the 12 T cell receptor beta chains below, sequenced in a study of blood T cell repertoires in COVID-19. Measured with immunoSEQ multiplex PCR; TCRdb has only the in-frame clones, and not every one. The table includes about 140,000 clones, 75% to 90% detected once. Sequenced material: peripheral blood. These receptors all stem from a woman aged 45-60 years with acute or convalescent COVID-19.

The V and J genes are TRBV19 and TRBJ1-5; 11 nucleotides match TRBD1. CDR1 is LNHDA and CDR2 is SQIVND in the germline V gene (reference sequence). The CDR3 spans 19 residues. The V segment lost 5 bases and the J segment 0 bases; nucleotides outside the gene matches: 12. The CDR3, as DNA: TGTGCCAGTAGTCGTAGCGGGACAGGGGGTCCTTATAGCAATCAGCCCCAGCATTTT. Its translation is CASSRSGTGGPYSNQPQHF.

This chain links TRBV7-9 with TRBJ2-7; TRBD1 agrees at 8 bases. Germline-derived CDR1 and CDR2 are SEHNR and FQNEAQ (reference sequence). CDR3 size: 13 residues. Losses at the gene ends were 1 base for V and 4 bases for J; bases not matched to a gene: 0. The CDR3 DNA follows: TGTGCCAGCAGCTTAGGGACAGGGTACGAGCAGTACTTC. It is translated as CASSLGTGYEQYF.

The V gene is TRBV7-8, the J gene TRBJ1-2; D is unclear. Germline V CDR1 and CDR2: SGHVS, FQNEAQ. This CDR3 comprises 14 residues. The ends were cut back, 4 bases at V and 7 bases at J, with 16 bases in the middle. CDR3 sequence: CASSSGWVGGGYTF. The CDR3 bases are TGTGCCAGCAGCTCTGGTTGGGTCGGCGGTGGCTACACCTTC.

The chain has TRBV11-2 and TRBJ2-7; D is uncertain. The CDR3 extends over 15 amino acids. CDR1 is SGHAT and CDR2 is FQNNGV in the germline V gene. V dropped 0 bases and J dropped 0 bases, with 9 bases sitting between them. The CDR3 spells CASSLEPPSSYEQYF. The DNA of the CDR3 is TGTGCCAGCAGCTTAGAACCCCCTAGCTCCTACGAGCAGTACTTC.

This rearrangement joins TRBV27 to TRBJ2-5; 8 nucleotides match TRBD2. There are 13 residues in the CDR3. After removal of 8 bases from V and 5 bases from J, the junction contained 7 bases not matched to a gene. CDR1 MNHEY and CDR2 SMNVEV come from the germline V gene (reference sequence). Written as DNA, the CDR3 is TGTGCCAGCGGCGGGGGGACGGTCGAGACCCAGTACTTC. Translated: CASGGGTVETQYF.

The chain employs TRBV28 and TRBJ2-7, with D possibly TRBD1 on 6 matching bases. Germline V gene data show CDR1 as MDHEN and CDR2 as SYDVKM. The V end was cut by 7 bases, the J end by 3 bases, with 10 bases between. The CDR3 extends over 12 amino acids. CDR3 coding DNA: TGTGCCAGCAAACAGGGAATCTACGAGCAGTACTTC. Translated: CASKQGIYEQYF.

A single count supports this clone. V gene TRBV6-6 combines with J gene TRBJ1-1; weak D call: TRBD1 (5 bases). Looked up from germline, CDR1 is MNHNY and CDR2 is SVGAGI (reference sequence). The CDR3 covers 13 residues. Between the trimmed V and J ends, which lost 6 bases and 5 bases, there was a span of 13 bases. The CDR3 protein is CASSAGMGTEAFF. The CDR3 coding sequence is TGTGCCAGCAGCGCAGGGATGGGGACTGAAGCTTTCTTT.

In this sample, this clone turned up once. The chain is built from TRBV29-1 and TRBJ1-5; D uncertain. Per the germline V gene, CDR1 is SQVTM and CDR2 is ANQGSEA. This CDR3 region has 13 residues. Trimming pared 6 bases from V and 4 bases from J, leaving 13 bases between. The CDR3 region has the DNA TGCAGCGTAAACTTCGGGGTAAATCAGCCCCAGCATTTT. Translating gives CSVNFGVNQPQHF. Based on the CDR3 plus reference TRBV29-1 and TRBJ1-5, the full variable domain is SAVISQKPSRDICQRGTSLTIQCQVDSQVTMMFWYRQQPGQSLTLIATANQGSEATYESGFVIDKFPISRPNLTFSTLTVSNMSPEDSSIYLCSVNFGVNQPQHFGDGTRLSIL.

In this sample, this clone turned up a few times. The CDR3 bases are TGTGCCAGCCGACAGGGAATGAACACTGAAGCTTTCTTT. This gives the protein CASRQGMNTEAFF. This chain links TRBV12-3 or TRBV12-4 with TRBJ1-1; 7 bases match TRBD1. After removal of 8 bases from V and 0 bases from J, the junction contained 3 bases not matched to a gene. The CDR3 is 13 residues long.

This clone was picked up a small number of times. The chain is built from TRBV6-5 and TRBJ1-2; D not resolved. There are 11 residues in the CDR3. Germline V gives CDR1 MNHEY, CDR2 SVGAGI. With 10 bases removed from V and 2 bases from J, the gap between germline ends came to 8 bases. CDR3 residues: CATESNYGYTF. The DNA of the CDR3 is TGTGCCACAGAATCAAACTATGGCTACACCTTC.

Comments on this clone: The same CDR3 arises from other DNA sequences in this sample as well. The gene calls are TRBV3-1 (or the pseudogene TRBV3-2) and TRBJ1-1, with D perhaps matching TRBD1 (5 bases). The length of the CDR3 is 12 residues. Trimming took 4 bases from V and 6 from J, leaving 9 bases between them. Germline CDR1 and CDR2: LGHDT and YNNKEL (reference sequence). CDR3 DNA sequence: TGTGCCAGCAGCCTCGGGACTTCTGAAGCTTTCTTT. It encodes CASSLGTSEAFF.

The chain employs TRBV4-1 and TRBJ2-7, with TRBD2 matching 9 bases. Trimming took 2 bases from V and 2 from J; bases not matched to a gene: 4. The germline gives CDR1 MGHRA, CDR2 YSYEKL. The CDR3 has 15 residues. CDR3: CASSQLAGNPYEQYF. CDR3 DNA: TGCGCCAGCAGCCAACTAGCGGGAAATCCCTACGAGCAGTACTTC.